This T cell receptor (beta chain) was sequenced during a study of cytomegalovirus exposure and HLA in healthy donors. As for the study in general: Around 190 million T cells yielded 120 million or so unique TCR beta sequences, as an earlier analysis found.

Vbeta (60) and Jbeta (13) primers were used in the PCR. Assay used: immunoSEQ multiplex PCR; TCRdb lists only in-frame clones, some missing. The data contain about 100,000 clones, 55% to 85% of them seen just once; the ten biggest clones take up about 16%. Trimming took 8 bases from V and 0 from J, leaving 5 bases between them. Germline V gives CDR1 MDHEN, CDR2 SYDVKM. There are 13 residues in the CDR3. The clonotype was recovered from a young woman in good health and CMV-seropositive. Sequenced: PBMCs. The rearrangement links TRBV28 to TRBJ1-6, with D unclear. CDR3 sequence: CASGSSYNSPLHF. CDR3 in DNA: TGTGCCAGCGGGAGCTCCTATAATTCACCCCTCCACTTT.